This T cell receptor (beta chain) appears in the sequencing data of a study of blood T cell repertoires in COVID-19. Measured with immunoSEQ multiplex PCR; TCRdb has only the in-frame clones, and not every one. The table records around 64,000 clones, just over 90% of them present only once. Germline V gene sequence: CDR1 LGHNA, CDR2 YNFKEQ. V was cut by 0 bases and J by 4 bases, with 4 bases left in between. There are 14 residues in the CDR3. The V and J genes are TRBV4-2 and TRBJ1-6; D is unclear. The origin of this receptor is a human donor in a cohort sampled during active COVID-19. Sequencing was performed on peripheral blood. The CDR3 reads CASSQEEYNSPLHF. The DNA for the CDR3 is TGTGCCAGCAGCCAAGAAGAGTATAATTCACCCCTCCACTTT.